Each of the 8 T cell receptor beta chains below was sequenced from the same sample in a study of beta chain features in type 1 diabetes. These TCRs' antigens remain unknown. Study-wide results and caveats: For Type 1 diabetes patients, all four CD4+ subsets carried TCRB CDR3s that were moderately but significantly shorter.

Sequencing targeted expressed TCRB transcripts, as all isolated RNA had been reverse transcribed. This table comes from immunoSEQ multiplex PCR, and its TCRdb copy is limited to in-frame clones, with some not included. The sample holds around 360,000 clones, 10% to 15% seen once. The sample taken for sequencing was naive CD4+ T cells from blood. The receptors stem from a woman between 18 and 30 years old with type 1 diabetes.

V gene TRBV6-4 combines with J gene TRBJ2-1; D possibly corresponds to TRBD1 (6 bases). The CDR3 is 13 residues long. Germline V gene data show CDR1 as MRHNA and CDR2 as SNTAGT. Trimming took off 8 bases at V and 5 bases at J, with 13 bases between the two ends. The chain's CDR3 is CASSTTGNNEQFF. DNA of the CDR3: TGTGCCAGCTCCACTACAGGGAACAATGAGCAGTTCTTC.

This clone was counted only a few times. The V gene is TRBV7-9, the J gene TRBJ2-2, with 7 bases fitting TRBD2. The CDR3 loop spans 12 amino acids. The germline gives CDR1 SEHNR, CDR2 FQNEAQ (reference sequence). Trimming at V came to 4 bases and at J to 9 bases, leaving 2 bases not matched to a gene. In nucleotides, the CDR3 is TGTGCCAGCAGCTCACTAGCGAGGGAGCTGTTTTTT. Protein product: CASSSLARELFF.

This chain links TRBV5-1 with TRBJ2-7, with a tentative D call TRBD2 (5 bases). Germline V gene lookup returns CDR1 SGHRS and CDR2 YFSETQ. The CDR3 is made up of 13 amino acids. V lost 6 bases and J lost 2, with 12 bases in between. The CDR3 here is CASTSDSAYEQYF. CDR3 sequence (DNA): TGCGCCAGCACGTCGGACTCAGCCTACGAGCAGTACTTC.

The chain carries TRBV28 and TRBJ2-1; 8 bases align to TRBD2. Trimming at V came to 3 bases and at J to 7 bases, leaving 8 bases not matched to a gene. The CDR3 spans 15 residues. Germline assignment: CDR1 MDHEN and CDR2 SYDVKM. The CDR3 loop reads CASSFIGGRSNEQFF. CDR3 DNA sequence: TGTGCCAGCAGTTTTATAGGCGGGAGGAGTAATGAGCAGTTCTTC.

A few counts support this clone. The J gene is TRBJ1-2, the V gene TRBV7-9; 7 bases are shared with TRBD1. With 5 bases clipped from V and 0 bases from J, the junction kept 3 bases outside the gene matches. Germline V gives CDR1 SEHNR, CDR2 FQNEAQ (reference sequence). The CDR3 is made up of 14 amino acids. The CDR3 DNA reads TGTGCCAGCAGCCGGGACAGTTCTAACTATGGCTACACCTTC. Its protein is CASSRDSSNYGYTF.

This rearrangement joins TRBV5-6 to TRBJ1-5; TRBD1 matches at 8 bases. Germline CDR1 reads SGHDT; CDR2 reads YYEEEE. The CDR3 is 15 amino acids. After removal of 4 bases from V and 5 bases from J, the junction contained 8 bases not matched to a gene. CDR3 amino acids: CASSPRGQAYQPQHF. For the CDR3, the DNA is TGTGCCAGCAGCCCACGGGGACAGGCCTATCAGCCCCAGCATTTT. Full variable domain (outside the CDR3, taken from reference TRBV5-6 and TRBJ1-5): DAGVTQSPTHLIKTRGQQVTLRCSPKSGHDTVSWYQQALGQGPQFIFQYYEEEERQRGNFPDRFSGHQFPNYSSELNVNALLLGDSALYLCASSPRGQAYQPQHFGDGTRLSIL.

The chain combines TRBV7-9 with TRBJ2-1; TRBD2 matches at 11 bases. Germline CDR1 reads SEHNR; CDR2 reads FQNEAQ (reference sequence). This CDR3 has 15 amino acids. V was clipped by 5 bases and J by 2 bases; unmatched bases: 2. The CDR3 DNA reads TGTGCCAGCAGCCTTAGCGGGGGGGCCTACAATGAGCAGTTCTTC. Translated: CASSLSGGAYNEQFF.

The rearrangement joins TRBV9 to TRBJ2-3; D possibly corresponds to TRBD1 (6 bases). CDR1 SGDLS and CDR2 YYNGEE come from the germline V gene. The CDR3 is 15 residues long. The V end lost 0 bases, the J end lost 1 base, and 9 bases lay between the germline ends. CDR3 sequence: CASSVVPGGTDTQYF. Written as DNA, the CDR3 is TGTGCCAGCAGCGTAGTTCCAGGGGGCACAGATACGCAGTATTTT.